The table lists the clone carrying this T cell receptor beta chain with many counts. No antigen is known for it. The record originates from a study of identical twins. Whole-study findings and limits: Twins' excess sharing was less marked for out-of-frame beta sequences.

Germline V gene data show CDR1 as DFQATT and CDR2 as SNEGSKA (reference sequence). J lost 12 bases, V lost 6 bases, and 12 bases had no gene match. The CDR3 runs 14 residues. TCRdb reprocessed the 5' RACE reads via MiXCR and lists one record per CDR3 protein. The sample consists of 700,000 or so distinct CDR3 sequences, approximately 21% of them appearing once. This sample also appeared in a second study, on T cells expressing NK-cell markers. That report adds: HCMV seropositivity marked most of the eight sequenced donors; one was seronegative. The HCMV specificity of the expanded NKG2C+ T cell clones stayed unresolved.

Sequenced sample: PBMCs. The chain has TRBV20-1 and TRBJ2-1, with 12 bases that match TRBD2. This receptor was taken from a woman aged 18-30 years in good health. The CDR3 sequence: CSASLAGGSYGQFF. In nucleotides, the CDR3 is TGCAGTGCCTCTCTAGCGGGGGGGAGCTATGGGCAGTTCTTC.